The 30 T cell receptor beta chains in this list originate from one sample, sequenced in a study of neoadjuvant anti-PD-1 for oral cavity cancer. Libraries were prepared by immunoSEQ multiplex PCR; TCRdb keeps only in-frame clonotypes and omits some of them. The data show roughly 13,000 clones, roughly 71% seen once. Time point specified: after neoadjuvant nivolumab, at surgical resection. The material sequenced was PBMCs, taken after nivolumab (anti-PD-1) treatment. The source of these receptors is a person between 40 and 79 years old with oral cavity squamous cell carcinoma.

The genes are TRBV19 and TRBJ1-5; the D is unclear. V was shortened by 4 bases and J by 1 base, with 5 bases between the two germline ends. The CDR3 covers 13 residues. Germline V CDR1 and CDR2: LNHDA, SQIVND (reference sequence). In DNA, the CDR3 is TGTGCCAGTAGTAAGGCAAGCAATCAGCCCCAGCATTTT. Translating it yields CASSKASNQPQHF.

The rearrangement joins TRBV6-1 to TRBJ2-3; 10 bases agree with TRBD2. V gave up 4 bases and J gave up 2 bases; unmatched junction bases: 3. Germline assignment: CDR1 MNHNS and CDR2 SASEGT. The CDR3 is 15 residues long. CDR3 loop: CASSGAGGDTDTQYF. CDR3 sequence (DNA): TGTGCCAGCAGTGGAGCGGGGGGGGACACAGATACGCAGTATTTT.

This clone is a singleton in its sample. V is TRBV27 and J is TRBJ1-2; D might be TRBD1 (6 bases). Trimming cost V 5 bases and J 1 base, with 11 bases left between them. The length of the CDR3 is 14 residues. Per the germline V gene, CDR1 is MNHEY and CDR2 is SMNVEV (reference sequence). CDR3 DNA: TGTGCCAGCAGTACGGACAGACTTAACTATGGCTACACCTTC. It encodes CASSTDRLNYGYTF.

The chain links TRBV6-1 to TRBJ1-2; no clear D. Trimming removed 1 base at V and 5 bases at J, with 2 bases between. The CDR3 runs to 11 residues. Per the germline V gene, CDR1 is MNHNS and CDR2 is SASEGT. The CDR3 nucleotides are TGTGCCAGCAGTGAAGGGTATGGCTACACCTTC. Amino acids: CASSEGYGYTF.

This clone was counted only a few times. The rearrangement joins TRBV4-1 to TRBJ2-3; 8 bases line up with TRBD2. The ends lost 0 bases at V and 0 bases at J; junction bases unmatched: 2. The CDR3 extends over 16 amino acids. Germline V gene sequence: CDR1 MGHRA, CDR2 YSYEKL. The CDR3 spells CASSQEGTRSTDTQYF. As DNA, the CDR3 is TGCGCCAGCAGCCAAGAAGGGACTAGGAGCACAGATACGCAGTATTTT.

This chain joins TRBV2 and TRBJ2-5, with D possibly TRBD2 on 6 matching bases. The CDR3 runs 14 residues. Trimming took off 2 bases at V and 12 bases at J, with 19 bases between the two ends. Germline loops: CDR1 SNHLY, CDR2 FYNNEI. CDR3 nucleotide sequence: TGTGCCAGCAGTGAAAGCACAGGCGGAGGGACTGAGTACTTC. Encoded protein: CASSESTGGGTEYF.

V and J are TRBV28 and TRBJ1-4; no firm D call. CDR3 length: 18 amino acids. Germline assignment: CDR1 MDHEN and CDR2 SYDVKM. Trimming stripped 4 bases from V and 2 bases from J, with 20 bases between. The CDR3 loop reads CASSSLTLPLGTNEKLFF. The CDR3 DNA follows: TGTGCCAGCAGTTCACTGACCCTTCCCCTGGGCACTAATGAAAAACTGTTTTTT.

The chain employs TRBV6-6 and TRBJ2-7, with 10 bases that match TRBD2. This CDR3 has 15 residues. V lost 4 bases, J lost 2 bases, and 5 bases stayed unmatched. Germline V gene data show CDR1 as MNHNY and CDR2 as SVGAGI (reference sequence). The CDR3 sequence is CASSSASGRTYEQYF. In nucleotides, the CDR3 is TGTGCCAGCAGTTCCGCTAGCGGGAGAACCTACGAGCAGTACTTC.

The V call is TRBV2, the J call TRBJ2-3; tentative D call: TRBD2 (6 bases). CDR1 SNHLY and CDR2 FYNNEI come from the germline V gene. Deletions cut 6 bases from V and 3 bases from J, with 13 bases between. This CDR3 is 14 amino acids long. The CDR3 sequence: CASSRAGSTDTQYF. DNA of the CDR3: TGTGCCAGCAGCAGAGCGGGTTCTACAGATACGCAGTATTTT.

This CDR3 is CAISEWGTGGSTEAFF. The CDR3, as DNA: TGTGCCATCAGTGAGTGGGGCACAGGGGGGTCCACTGAAGCTTTCTTT. This chain connects TRBV10-3 to TRBJ1-1; 8 nucleotides match TRBD1. V was pared by 1 base and J by 4 bases, with 8 bases of the junction left unmatched. There are 16 residues in the CDR3. Per germline, CDR1 ENHRY and CDR2 SYGVKD.

In this sample, this clone turned up once. The chain joins TRBV2 to TRBJ1-5; tentatively, D is TRBD1 (5 bases). V lost 3 bases and J 2 bases, leaving 8 bases between the germline ends. The length of the CDR3 is 14 residues. Germline assignment: CDR1 SNHLY and CDR2 FYNNEI. CDR3 sequence: CASSDLGGNQPQHF. The CDR3 coding sequence is TGTGCCAGCAGTGATCTGGGGGGCAATCAGCCCCAGCATTTT.

This chain uses TRBV2 with TRBJ1-1, with a weak D call TRBD1 (5 bases). CDR3 size: 14 residues. Germline V gene lookup returns CDR1 SNHLY and CDR2 FYNNEI. V was trimmed by 6 bases and J by 1 base, leaving 12 bases between them. The CDR3 DNA is TGTGCCAGCAGGAAAGGGACGGAGAACACTGAAGCTTTCTTT. It codes for CASRKGTENTEAFF.

This clone was seen a few times. J is TRBJ1-2 and V is TRBV9; 10 bases agree with TRBD1. The CDR3 is made up of 13 amino acids. Germline CDR1 is SGDLS and CDR2 is YYNGEE. Trimming took 5 bases from V and 4 from J; bases not matched to a gene: 2. CDR3 amino acids: CASRDRGIYGYTF. CDR3 coding DNA: TGTGCCAGCAGGGACAGGGGGATCTATGGCTACACCTTC.

This clone was picked up a small number of times. The chain links TRBV5-6 to TRBJ1-3; TRBD1 matches at 7 bases. Germline CDR1 is SGHDT and CDR2 is YYEEEE. V shed 3 bases and J 0 bases; nucleotides not matched to a gene: 3. This CDR3 region has 15 residues. CDR3 region: CASSWDRSSGNTIYF. For the CDR3, the DNA is TGTGCCAGCAGCTGGGACAGAAGCTCTGGAAACACCATATATTTT.

The chain employs TRBV5-5 and TRBJ2-3; 8 bases are a match to TRBD2. This CDR3 has 15 residues. Germline CDR1 and CDR2: SGHKS and YYEKEE (reference sequence). Trimming took 0 bases from V and 4 from J; bases not matched to a gene: 4. CDR3 sequence: CASSLAGTRSDTQYF. In DNA, the CDR3 is TGTGCCAGCAGCTTGGCCGGGACTAGATCAGATACGCAGTATTTT.

This sequence joins TRBV30 and TRBJ2-7; D gene uncertain. Germline CDR1 reads GTSNPN; CDR2 reads SVGIG (reference sequence). The CDR3 spans 12 residues. V lost 3 bases to trimming and J lost 6 bases, with 12 bases between them. CDR3 in DNA: TGTGCCTGGAGACCCCGAACGGTCGAGCAGTACTTC. This translates into CAWRPRTVEQYF.

J is TRBJ1-1 and V is TRBV27; 7 nucleotides match TRBD1. The CDR3 runs 16 residues. The ends lost 4 bases at V and 6 bases at J; junction bases unmatched: 14. Germline V gene data show CDR1 as MNHEY and CDR2 as SMNVEV (reference sequence). CDR3 in DNA: TGTGCCAGCAGTTCGCGCTCTAGGGGACAGAGACCTGAAGCTTTCTTT. It is translated as CASSSRSRGQRPEAFF.

J is TRBJ2-1 and V is TRBV4-1, with D perhaps TRBD1 or TRBD2 (5 bases each). There are 14 residues in the CDR3. Germline V gene lookup returns CDR1 MGHRA and CDR2 YSYEKL. V shed 3 bases and J shed 7 bases, with 13 bases lying between them. The CDR3 DNA sequence: TGCGCCAGCAGCCACAGGAGAGGGGCTAATGAGCAGTTCTTC. It encodes CASSHRRGANEQFF.

The chain uses TRBV7-9 and TRBJ2-2; no clear D gene. This CDR3 region has 14 residues. V shed 0 bases and J shed 5 bases, with 7 bases lying between them. Germline V gene lookup returns CDR1 SEHNR and CDR2 FQNEAQ (reference sequence). Here the CDR3 reads CASSLAVGTGELFF. CDR3 nucleotide sequence: TGTGCCAGCAGCTTAGCCGTGGGGACCGGGGAGCTGTTTTTT.

The table lists this clone with a few counts. This chain's CDR3 is CATSREGQGYEQYF. In nucleotides, the CDR3 is TGTGCCACCAGCAGAGAGGGGCAGGGCTACGAGCAGTACTTC. This sequence joins TRBV15 and TRBJ2-7, with a weak D call TRBD1 (5 bases). The germline gives CDR1 LNHNV, CDR2 YYDKDF (reference sequence). The V gene lost 0 bases and the J gene lost 3 bases, with 9 bases spanning the gap. This CDR3 has 14 amino acids.

The chain joins TRBV5-1 to TRBJ1-1; maybe TRBD1 (5 bases). Germline V gives CDR1 SGHRS, CDR2 YFSETQ. The germline V and J ends were trimmed by 0 bases and 1 base, with 10 bases remaining between them. This CDR3 has 15 residues. The CDR3 sequence is CASSLAGTSNTEAFF. The CDR3, as DNA: TGCGCCAGCAGCTTGGCCGGGACTTCGAACACTGAAGCTTTCTTT.

The rearrangement links TRBV7-9 to TRBJ2-3; tentatively, D is TRBD2 (5 bases). This CDR3 is 17 amino acids long. The germline V gene has CDR1 SEHNR and CDR2 FQNEAQ (reference sequence). V was pared by 5 bases and J by 1 base, with 19 bases between. The CDR3 DNA sequence: TGTGCCAGCAGCCGCCCGGGGTGGAGCGGCGGCACAGATACGCAGTATTTT. Translated, it gives CASSRPGWSGGTDTQYF.

The chain links TRBV19 to TRBJ1-5; D perhaps matches TRBD1 (6 bases). V dropped 4 bases and J dropped 2 bases, with 18 bases sitting between them. This CDR3 contains 17 residues. Germline V CDR1 and CDR2: LNHDA, SQIVND (reference sequence). The CDR3 DNA sequence: TGTGCCAGTAGTACCCCCCCGGGACATATGGGCAATCAGCCCCAGCATTTT. It specifies CASSTPPGHMGNQPQHF.

In this sample, this clone turned up a few times. The chain employs TRBV4-2 and TRBJ2-7; D is uncertain. This CDR3 has 15 amino acids. CDR1 is LGHNA and CDR2 is YNFKEQ in the germline V gene. The ends were cut back, 0 bases at V and 3 bases at J, with 12 bases in the middle. The CDR3 protein is CASSQDRGSLYEQYF. The CDR3 nucleotides read TGTGCCAGCAGCCAAGATCGAGGTAGCCTCTACGAGCAGTACTTC.

V and J are TRBV5-1 and TRBJ1-2; no firm D call. The germline V and J ends were trimmed by 4 bases and 5 bases, with 12 bases remaining between them. The CDR3 sequence is 13 residues long. Germline V gives CDR1 SGHRS, CDR2 YFSETQ. CDR3 protein: CASSADWGYGYTF. In nucleotides, the CDR3 is TGCGCCAGCAGCGCGGACTGGGGATATGGCTACACCTTC.

The chain carries TRBV5-1 and TRBJ2-5; TRBD1 matches 7 bases. CDR1 and CDR2 from the germline V gene are SGHRS and YFSETQ. J gave up 2 bases and V 3 bases, and 7 bases lay outside the gene matches. The CDR3 is 15 residues long. The CDR3 bases are TGCGCCAGCAGCTCGCAGGGGGAGAGACAAGAGACCCAGTACTTC. It translates to CASSSQGERQETQYF.

The chain joins TRBV27 to TRBJ2-5; TRBD1 might be the D (5 bases). Trimming removed 2 bases from V and 3 bases from J, with 13 bases in between. This CDR3 region has 15 residues. CDR1 is MNHEY and CDR2 is SMNVEV in the germline V gene (reference sequence). In DNA form, the CDR3 reads TGTGCCAGCAGTTTAAATGGAGTCAGGGAAGAGACCCAGTACTTC. It yields the protein CASSLNGVREETQYF.

This clone was seen only once. The chain uses TRBV30 and TRBJ2-1; D not certain. The V end was cut by 0 bases, the J end by 9 bases, with 9 bases between. From germline, CDR1 is GTSNPN and CDR2 SVGIG (reference sequence). The length of the CDR3 is 12 residues. The CDR3 loop is CAWSVQLAEQFF. The CDR3 coding sequence is TGTGCCTGGAGTGTACAGTTGGCTGAGCAGTTCTTC.

CDR3 bases: TGTGCCAGCAGTGAGACTAGCGGGAGGGATACGCAGTATTTT. This codes for CASSETSGRDTQYF. The rearrangement links TRBV6-1 to TRBJ2-3, with TRBD2 matching 13 bases. Germline-derived CDR1 and CDR2 are MNHNS and SASEGT. The CDR3 totals 14 residues. V was pared by 3 bases and J by 6 bases, with 0 bases of the junction left unmatched.

This chain links TRBV7-8 with TRBJ2-1; D may match TRBD1 or TRBD2 (6 bases each). CDR3 length equals 18 residues. Looked up from germline, CDR1 is SGHVS and CDR2 is FQNEAQ. Trimming stripped 6 bases from V and 8 bases from J, with 29 bases between. The CDR3 protein is CASRTLGGFPGVLDEQFF. As DNA, the CDR3 is TGTGCCAGCAGAACCTTAGGGGGGTTCCCCGGGGTTTTGGATGAGCAGTTCTTC.